Shown below are 16 T cell receptor beta chains from a single sample sequenced in a study of T cells in tuberculosis. Thawed, overnight-rested PBMC were stained with GMM-loaded CD1B tetramer, viability dye and anti-CD3, then sorted. C32 glucose monomycolate from Rhodococcus equi was loaded onto the CD1B tetramers. TCRdb's copy holds only in-frame clones and misses some; the assay was immunoSEQ multiplex PCR. The sample contains approximately 60,000 clones, approximately 80% of which appear only once. The sample consisted of CD1b-GMM tetramer-negative cells sorted from PBMCs. Receptor source: an adult woman with latent tuberculosis.

The rearrangement joins TRBV30 to TRBJ1-2; 8 bases line up with TRBD1. Germline V gene data show CDR1 as GTSNPN and CDR2 as SVGIG (reference sequence). With 2 bases clipped from V and 8 bases from J, the junction kept 7 bases outside the gene matches. The CDR3 has 13 amino acids. This CDR3 reads CAWSPRTGSGYTF. Here the CDR3 DNA reads TGTGCCTGGAGTCCGCGGACAGGGAGCGGCTACACCTTC.

V usage is TRBV5-4 and J usage is TRBJ1-3; perhaps TRBD1 as D (6 bases). This CDR3 region has 14 residues. V was clipped by 6 bases and J by 2 bases, with 12 bases between them. Per the germline V gene, CDR1 is SGHNT and CDR2 is YYREEE (reference sequence). The CDR3, as DNA: TGTGCCAGCACCCTAGGGGGGGCTGGAAACACCATATATTTT. As protein: CASTLGGAGNTIYF.

CDR3 DNA sequence: TGTGCCAGTAGTATAGCCAGCGATGTCTACGAGCAGTACTTC. Translating it yields CASSIASDVYEQYF. The V and J genes are TRBV19 and TRBJ2-7; D is unclear. The germline gives CDR1 LNHDA, CDR2 SQIVND (reference sequence). The CDR3 totals 14 residues. Trimming cost V 1 base and J 3 bases, with 10 bases left between them.

This chain links TRBV5-1 with TRBJ2-7; 7 bases map to TRBD1. Germline V gene lookup returns CDR1 SGHRS and CDR2 YFSETQ. V dropped 2 bases and J dropped 3; count of bases not matched to a gene: 11. CDR3 length equals 16 residues. The CDR3 loop reads CASSFSGGQSHYEQYF. The CDR3 coding sequence is TGCGCCAGCAGCTTTTCTGGGGGACAGTCCCACTACGAGCAGTACTTC.

The rearrangement uses TRBV5-4 and TRBJ2-2; possibly TRBD2 for D (6 bases). CDR1 and CDR2 (germline): SGHNT, YYREEE (reference sequence). V gave up 4 bases and J gave up 5 bases, with 18 bases separating them. CDR3 length equals 16 residues. The CDR3 loop reads CASSPIGGIPTGELFF. As DNA, the CDR3 is TGTGCCAGCAGCCCCATTGGGGGGATACCTACCGGGGAGCTGTTTTTT.

The chain links TRBV19 to TRBJ2-7; the match to TRBD2 covers 7 bases. Germline V gene lookup returns CDR1 LNHDA and CDR2 SQIVND (reference sequence). V was clipped by 1 base and J by 6 bases; unmatched bases: 3. The CDR3 totals 13 residues. The CDR3 protein is CASSIVPGGEQYF. Written as DNA, the CDR3 is TGTGCCAGTAGTATAGTCCCGGGGGGCGAGCAGTACTTC.

The chain joins TRBV6-1 to TRBJ2-4; 8 nucleotides agree with TRBD2. This CDR3 contains 15 residues. Germline CDR1 MNHNS, CDR2 SASEGT. V lost 2 bases to trimming and J lost 4 bases; unmatched junction nucleotides: 4. DNA for the CDR3: TGTGCCAGCAGTGAAAGGCTAGCGGGTAAAAACATTCAGTACTTC. It translates to CASSERLAGKNIQYF.

This sequence joins TRBV28 and TRBJ2-5; 7 bases are shared with TRBD2. Per the germline V gene, CDR1 is MDHEN and CDR2 is SYDVKM. CDR3 length: 16 amino acids. The ends lost 5 bases at V and 5 bases at J; junction bases unmatched: 14. The CDR3 protein is CASSAPSGPDMETQYF. The CDR3 DNA sequence: TGTGCCAGCAGTGCCCCTAGCGGCCCGGACATGGAGACCCAGTACTTC.

The CDR3 here is CAARNGRVFTDTQYF. DNA for the CDR3: TGTGCCGCCCGAAACGGGCGGGTCTTCACAGATACGCAGTATTTT. This rearrangement joins TRBV21-1 to TRBJ2-3; the D segment call TRBD2 is taken from the table without a DNA check. TRBV21-1 is a pseudogene segment. This CDR3 has 15 residues.

The chain joins TRBV7-5 to TRBJ2-1; TRBD2, as called in the table, went unchecked against the DNA. TRBV7-5 is annotated as a pseudogene. The CDR3 runs to 20 residues. In nucleotides, the CDR3 is TGTGTCAGAAGCCCCCGGACTAGCGGGGGGACACGGAGCTCCTACAATGAGCAGTTCTTC. This gives the protein CVRSPRTSGGTRSSYNEQFF.

The chain is built from TRBV11-2 and TRBJ2-7; TRBD2 might be the D (6 bases). Germline CDR1 and CDR2: SGHAT and FQNNGV. V gave up 1 base and J gave up 6 bases, with 10 bases separating them. The CDR3 spans 13 residues. Here the CDR3 reads CASSLGGAGEQYF. CDR3 in DNA: TGTGCCAGCAGCTTAGGAGGAGCGGGCGAGCAGTACTTC.

J is TRBJ1-2 and V is TRBV5-6; D is ambiguous. Trimming pared 2 bases from V and 5 bases from J, leaving 7 bases between. The CDR3 extends over 12 amino acids. Germline V gene data show CDR1 as SGHDT and CDR2 as YYEEEE. The CDR3 nucleotides read TGTGCCAGCAGCTTAGGAGATTATGGCTACACCTTC. This encodes CASSLGDYGYTF.

This clone was seen only once. The genes are TRBV7-9 and TRBJ2-7; unclear D gene. CDR3 length: 13 residues. V was cut by 5 bases and J by 2 bases, with 10 bases left in between. CDR1 SEHNR and CDR2 FQNEAQ come from the germline V gene (reference sequence). CDR3 bases: TGTGCCAGCAGCCTCCCTGTTCCCTACGAGCAGTACTTC. Encoded protein: CASSLPVPYEQYF.

This clone was seen a few times. CDR3 in DNA: TGTGCCATCAGTGTCCTGGCCTCCTACGAGCAGTACTTC. It yields the protein CAISVLASYEQYF. The chain has TRBV10-3 and TRBJ2-7; D not certain. The CDR3 is 13 residues long. Germline V gene lookup returns CDR1 ENHRY and CDR2 SYGVKD. The germline V and J ends were trimmed by 4 bases and 0 bases, with 7 bases remaining between them.

This clone was recorded a few times. V and J are TRBV28 and TRBJ1-6; unclear D gene. The CDR3 is 14 amino acids. V lost 3 bases and J lost 9, with 12 bases in between. CDR1 and CDR2 from the germline V gene are MDHEN and SYDVKM. CDR3 coding DNA: TGTGCCAGCAGTTTTCAAAACTCAGGTTCACCCCTCCACTTT. It codes for CASSFQNSGSPLHF.

V usage is TRBV15 and J usage is TRBJ2-7, with TRBD2 matching 12 bases. The CDR3 covers 16 residues. V was pared by 0 bases and J by 12 bases, with 12 bases of the junction left unmatched. From germline, CDR1 is LNHNV and CDR2 YYDKDF (reference sequence). The CDR3 nucleotides read TGTGCCACCAGCAGAGATATCGCGCTAGCGGGGGGGCGTTGGTACTTC. Translation gives CATSRDIALAGGRWYF.